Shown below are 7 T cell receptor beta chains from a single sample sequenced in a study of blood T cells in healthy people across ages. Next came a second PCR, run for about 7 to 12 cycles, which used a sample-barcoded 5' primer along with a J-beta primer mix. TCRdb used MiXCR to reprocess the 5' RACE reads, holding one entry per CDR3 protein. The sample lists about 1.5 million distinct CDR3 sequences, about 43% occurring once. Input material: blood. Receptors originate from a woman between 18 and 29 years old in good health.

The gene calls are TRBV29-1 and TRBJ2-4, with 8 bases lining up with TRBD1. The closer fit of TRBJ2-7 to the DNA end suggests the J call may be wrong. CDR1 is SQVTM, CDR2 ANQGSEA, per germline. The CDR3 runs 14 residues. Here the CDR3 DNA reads TGCAGCGTTGAATTCAGGGGGCGGGCCTACGAGCAGTACTTC. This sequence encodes CSVEFRGRAYEQYF.

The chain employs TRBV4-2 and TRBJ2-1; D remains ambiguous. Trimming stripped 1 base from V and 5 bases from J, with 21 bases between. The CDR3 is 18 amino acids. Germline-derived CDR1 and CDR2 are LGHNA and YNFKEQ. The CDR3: CASSQGLGYGHVHNEQFF. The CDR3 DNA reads TGTGCCAGCAGCCAAGGTTTGGGGTATGGCCATGTCCACAATGAGCAGTTCTTC.

The CDR3 region is CASSRGLEGNEQFF. The DNA for the CDR3 is TGTGCCAGCTCGAGGGGGCTTGAAGGTAATGAGCAGTTCTTC. The V gene is TRBV18, the J gene TRBJ2-1; TRBD1 matches at 7 bases. Germline V lookup: CDR1 KGHSH, CDR2 LQKENI. V was pared by 6 bases and J by 7 bases, with 9 bases of the junction left unmatched. This CDR3 comprises 14 residues.

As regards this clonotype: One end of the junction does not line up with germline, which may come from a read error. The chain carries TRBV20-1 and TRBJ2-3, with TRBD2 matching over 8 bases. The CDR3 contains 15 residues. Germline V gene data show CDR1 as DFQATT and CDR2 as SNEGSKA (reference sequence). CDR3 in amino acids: CSAQTSGTSTETQYF. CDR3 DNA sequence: TGCAGTGCTCAAACTAGCGGAACTAGCACAGAGACGCAGTATTTT.

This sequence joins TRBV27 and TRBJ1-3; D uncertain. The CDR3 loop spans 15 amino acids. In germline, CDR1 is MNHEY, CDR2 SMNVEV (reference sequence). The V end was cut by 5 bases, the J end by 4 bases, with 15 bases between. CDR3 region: CASSPSGGLGNTIYF. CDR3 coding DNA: TGTGCCAGCAGTCCCTCCGGCGGGCTCGGAAACACCATATATTTT.

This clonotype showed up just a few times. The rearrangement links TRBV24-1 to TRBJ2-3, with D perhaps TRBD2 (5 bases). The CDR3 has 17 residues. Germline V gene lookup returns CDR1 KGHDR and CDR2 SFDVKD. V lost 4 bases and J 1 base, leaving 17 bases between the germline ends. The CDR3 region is CATSDPKGAERTDTQYF. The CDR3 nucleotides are TGTGCCACCAGTGACCCGAAGGGAGCGGAGCGCACAGATACGCAGTATTTT.

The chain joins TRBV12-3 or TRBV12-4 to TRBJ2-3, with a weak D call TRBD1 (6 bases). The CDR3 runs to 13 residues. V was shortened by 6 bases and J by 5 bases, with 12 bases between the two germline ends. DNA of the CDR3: TGTGCCAGCAGCAACAGGGTGGGAGATACGCAGTATTTT. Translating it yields CASSNRVGDTQYF.